This record concerns one T cell receptor beta chain sequence. Compared with germline, one end of the junction differs, possibly owing to a read error. Additional DNA sequences in this sample encode the identical CDR3. The CDR3 length is 14 residues. Germline V gene lookup returns CDR1 MNHNS and CDR2 SASEGT. The PCR ran on 60 Vbeta and 13 Jbeta primers. TCRdb's copy holds only in-frame clones and misses some; the assay was immunoSEQ multiplex PCR. The sample has some 110,000 clones; around 86% are singletons. These data belong to a study of cytomegalovirus exposure and HLA in healthy donors. Sequencing was done on a sample of PBMCs. V is TRBV6-1 and J is TRBJ1-1, with D maybe TRBD1 (6 bases). This clonotype was obtained from a man aged 25 to 40 in good health and CMV-seropositive. In nucleotides, the CDR3 is TGTGCCAGTAGTGGGGGGACAAGTCTCTCTGAAGCTTTCTTT. Its protein product is CASSGGTSLSEAFF.